The 7 T cell receptor beta chains presented below share a single source sample, sequenced in a study of T cell responses to AZD1222 COVID-19 vaccine. Assay used: immunoSEQ multiplex PCR; TCRdb lists only in-frame clones, some missing. This table holds roughly 130,000 clones, around 90% found once. This sample comprised peripheral blood, obtained on day 0 of AZD1222 vaccination. These receptors were taken from an adult in good health.

This chain connects TRBV27 to TRBJ1-4; D is ambiguous. This CDR3 comprises 16 residues. Trimming cost V 0 bases and J 1 base, with 9 bases left between them. Germline CDR1 is MNHEY and CDR2 is SMNVEV (reference sequence). The CDR3 reads CASSLSYSGTNEKLFF. The CDR3 DNA reads TGTGCCAGCAGTTTATCCTATTCGGGAACTAATGAAAAACTGTTTTTT.

The V call is TRBV11-2, the J call TRBJ2-1; tentative D call: TRBD1 (6 bases). V was shortened by 1 base and J by 2 bases, with 18 bases between the two germline ends. CDR3 size: 18 residues. Per germline, CDR1 SGHAT and CDR2 FQNNGV. CDR3 in amino acids: CASSLGISGQGPYNEQFF. CDR3 coding DNA: TGTGCCAGCAGCTTAGGAATCTCGGGTCAGGGGCCCTACAATGAGCAGTTCTTC.

The J gene is TRBJ2-3, the V gene TRBV27, with D perhaps matching TRBD1 (5 bases). There are 15 residues in the CDR3. CDR1 and CDR2 from the germline V gene are MNHEY and SMNVEV (reference sequence). V lost 0 bases to trimming and J lost 6 bases, with 13 bases between them. The CDR3 protein is CASSLSTVLVDTQYF. CDR3 coding DNA: TGTGCCAGCAGTTTATCGACAGTTTTAGTCGATACGCAGTATTTT.

The rearrangement links TRBV12-3 or TRBV12-4 to TRBJ2-2; D remains ambiguous. The V end lost 6 bases, the J end lost 2 bases, and 4 bases lay between the germline ends. This CDR3 has 12 amino acids. The CDR3 DNA reads TGTGCCAGCAGGCTAAACACCGGGGAGCTGTTTTTT. Protein product: CASRLNTGELFF.

The J gene is TRBJ2-7, the V gene TRBV28, with 11 nucleotides matching TRBD1. The CDR3 has 16 amino acids. Per the germline V gene, CDR1 is MDHEN and CDR2 is SYDVKM. Trimming removed 2 bases from V and 5 bases from J; junction bases left unmatched: 8. CDR3 nucleotide sequence: TGTGCCAGCAGTTTAATTCTGGGACAGGGGGGAGACGAGCAGTACTTC. This encodes CASSLILGQGGDEQYF.

CDR3 sequence: CASSLASQPQHF. The CDR3 bases are TGTGCCAGCAGCTTGGCATCCCAGCCCCAGCATTTT. The J gene is TRBJ1-5, the V gene TRBV5-6; D gene uncertain. Per the germline V gene, CDR1 is SGHDT and CDR2 is YYEEEE. This CDR3 contains 12 residues. V gave up 0 bases and J gave up 7 bases, with 5 bases separating them.

The chain employs TRBV9 and TRBJ2-1, with 7 nucleotides matching TRBD2. The V gene's germline CDR1 is SGDLS and CDR2 YYNGEE. This CDR3 is built from 15 residues. Trimming at V came to 0 bases and at J to 3 bases, leaving 3 bases not matched to a gene. In DNA, the CDR3 is TGTGCCAGCAGCGTAGATCCGGGGGGCTACAATGAGCAGTTCTTC. Translated, it gives CASSVDPGGYNEQFF.